This TCR beta chain was identified in a study of identical twins. Whole-study results and caveats: Beta clonotypes that were abundant in cord blood contained fewer insertions, a pattern absent from memory repertoires. Interpretation of the results relied on cross-sectional statistical analysis and not on following the same donors.

Each CDR3 protein is one row after TCRdb ran MiXCR on the 5' RACE reads. This table has some 500,000 distinct CDR3 sequences, less than 25% appearing once. Every donor was a healthy Caucasian. Germline V gene sequence: CDR1 MNHEY, CDR2 SMNVEV (reference sequence). The germline V and J ends were trimmed by 6 bases and 5 bases, with 10 bases remaining between them. This CDR3 spans 12 amino acids. Notes on this clonotype: Its antigen is unknown.

These data were also filed under a second study, of T cells expressing NK-cell markers. That study adds: Underlying the TCR beta repertoires were sorted CD3+CD56+NKG2C+, CD3+CD56+NKG2C- and CD3+CD56-NKG2C+ T cells.

The source material was CD4+ T cells sorted from blood. The genes are TRBV27 and TRBJ2-5; D is perhaps TRBD1 (6 bases). This clonotype was sampled from a young woman in good health. The CDR3 DNA sequence: TGTGCCAGCAGACAGGGCGACGAGACCCAGTACTTC. Protein: CASRQGDETQYF.